Below, 8 T cell receptor beta chains from the same sample are listed, as sequenced in a study of radiotherapy plus CTLA-4 blockade in lung cancer (dated by TCRdb to the late 2010s). To prepare the library, the immunoSEQ multiplex PCR assay was applied. The source is immuneACCESS, and TCRdb retained only in-frame sequences with V and J called. Part of the clones is not carried over; for the studies checked, unresolved V genes explain less than half of this, and the remainder is unexplained. Within this sample are 60,000 to 85,000 clones, with approximately 86% of them counted one time only. The ten largest clones capture about 1% of the sample. The sample consisted of peripheral blood, taken from a patient treated with radiotherapy plus ipilimumab. These receptors came from a human donor with non-small cell lung cancer who had stable disease on radiotherapy plus ipilimumab.

The chain has TRBV18 and TRBJ2-5; 7 bases line up with TRBD1. Germline V lookup: CDR1 KGHSH, CDR2 LQKENI. The CDR3 spans 14 residues. The trim removed 3 bases at V and 5 bases at J, leaving 6 bases unmatched. CDR3 protein: CASSPRQGSETQYF. CDR3 in DNA: TGTGCCAGCTCACCCCGACAGGGATCGGAGACCCAGTACTTC.

The genes are TRBV30 and TRBJ2-1, with D uncertain. The CDR3 extends over 13 amino acids. Trimming removed 2 bases at V and 2 bases at J, with 7 bases between. From germline, CDR1 is GTSNPN and CDR2 SVGIG (reference sequence). CDR3 protein: CAWSSQTYNEQFF. The DNA for the CDR3 is TGTGCCTGGAGTAGTCAAACCTACAATGAGCAGTTCTTC.

This rearrangement joins TRBV11-2 to TRBJ2-7; the D gene is possibly TRBD2 (5 bases). The germline V gene has CDR1 SGHAT and CDR2 FQNNGV. Trimming removed 1 base from V and 7 bases from J, with 20 bases in between. The CDR3 is 16 amino acids. The CDR3 bases are TGTGCCAGCAGCTTAGCTTTATGGACTGGGAGTGGAGAGCAGTACTTC. Translation gives CASSLALWTGSGEQYF.

Only one count was recorded for this clone. V and J are TRBV9 and TRBJ2-3; 9 nucleotides agree with TRBD2. The J segment lost 4 bases and the V segment lost 4 bases, leaving 13 bases of the junction unmatched. The germline CDR1 and CDR2 sequences are SGDLS and YYNGEE. There are 17 residues in the CDR3. CDR3 nucleotide sequence: TGTGCCAGCAGCAAACGGACTAGCGTCGGTATCGCAGATACGCAGTATTTT. This gives the protein CASSKRTSVGIADTQYF.

The gene calls are TRBV30 and TRBJ2-1; D assignment may be TRBD1 or TRBD2 (5 bases each). V lost 2 bases, J lost 9 bases, and 17 bases lay in between. CDR1 is GTSNPN, CDR2 SVGIG, per germline (reference sequence). The CDR3 extends over 14 amino acids. The CDR3 DNA sequence: TGTGCCTGGAGTCTGGGACGTTTCGGTGGTGAGCAGTTCTTC. Residues: CAWSLGRFGGEQFF. Filled out from reference TRBV30 and TRBJ2-1, the complete variable domain reads SQTIHQWPATLVQPVGSPLSLECTVEGTSNPNLYWYRQAAGRGLQLLFYSVGIGQISSEVPQNLSASRPQDRQFILSSKKLLLSDSGFYLCAWSLGRFGGEQFFGPGTRLTVL.

Note on this clone: The identical CDR3 is also encoded by other nucleotide sequences in the sample. V usage is TRBV5-1 and J usage is TRBJ2-5; 8 bases are shared with TRBD2. Germline lookup yields CDR1 SGHRS and CDR2 YFSETQ. The V and J ends lost 3 bases and 5 bases, in that order; junction bases with no gene match: 6. The CDR3 runs to 14 residues. The CDR3 DNA sequence: TGCGCCAGCAGCTACGGGGGGGGGCGGGAGACCCAGTACTTC. Its protein product is CASSYGGGRETQYF.

This rearrangement joins TRBV7-9 to TRBJ2-1; possibly TRBD1 for D (6 bases). V lost 4 bases, J lost 5 bases, and 18 bases lay in between. This CDR3 has 16 amino acids. From germline, CDR1 is SEHNR and CDR2 FQNEAQ (reference sequence). CDR3: CASSSPGFGGDNEQFF. The CDR3 coding sequence is TGTGCCAGCAGCTCTCCCGGGTTTGGGGGCGACAATGAGCAGTTCTTC.

This clone was picked up a small number of times. The rearrangement joins TRBV28 to TRBJ2-5; 7 bases line up with TRBD2. The CDR3 extends over 14 amino acids. Per germline, CDR1 MDHEN and CDR2 SYDVKM. Unmatched junction bases numbered 6, after V lost 3 bases and J lost 5 bases. For the CDR3, the DNA is TGTGCCAGCAGTTTGGGCGGGAGCGGGGAGACCCAGTACTTC. Translated, it gives CASSLGGSGETQYF.